This T cell receptor (beta chain) was recorded in a study of cytomegalovirus exposure and HLA in healthy donors. About this clone: Its antigen is as yet unknown.

Primers: 60 Vbeta forward and 13 Jbeta reverse. TCRdb's copy holds only in-frame clones and misses some; the assay was immunoSEQ multiplex PCR. The sample lists 60,000 to 95,000 clones; approximately 72% were seen once. The germline CDR1 and CDR2 sequences are GTSNPN and SVGIG (reference sequence). Trimming removed 4 bases from V and 2 bases from J; junction bases left unmatched: 7. This CDR3 spans 16 amino acids. Study outcomes and limitations: It was around 160 TCR beta chains that were listed as cytomegalovirus-associated. Upon later analysis, TCR association rates were observed to vary by HLA locus, being highest for DRB1 and lowest for HLA-C. The later analysis indicated that the majority of CMV-associated TCR beta chains appeared HLA-restricted.

The chain has TRBV30 and TRBJ2-6, with TRBD1 matching 8 bases. Sequencing was performed on PBMCs. This TCR came from a woman in her 40s in good health and CMV-seropositive. The CDR3: CAWKDRVFAGANVLTF. The CDR3, as DNA: TGTGCCTGGAAGGACAGGGTTTTCGCTGGGGCCAACGTCCTGACTTTC.